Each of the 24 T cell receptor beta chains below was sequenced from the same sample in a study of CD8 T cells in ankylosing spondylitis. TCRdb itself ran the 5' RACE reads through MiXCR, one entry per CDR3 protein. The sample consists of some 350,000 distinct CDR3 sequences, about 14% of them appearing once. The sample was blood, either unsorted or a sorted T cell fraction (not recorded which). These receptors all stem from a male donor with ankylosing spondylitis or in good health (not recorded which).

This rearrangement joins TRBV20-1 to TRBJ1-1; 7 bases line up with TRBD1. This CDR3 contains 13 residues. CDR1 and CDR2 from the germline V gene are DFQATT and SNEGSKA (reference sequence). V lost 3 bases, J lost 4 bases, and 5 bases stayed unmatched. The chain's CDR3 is CSARYRGRTEAFF. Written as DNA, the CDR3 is TGCAGTGCTAGGTACAGGGGACGCACTGAAGCTTTCTTT.

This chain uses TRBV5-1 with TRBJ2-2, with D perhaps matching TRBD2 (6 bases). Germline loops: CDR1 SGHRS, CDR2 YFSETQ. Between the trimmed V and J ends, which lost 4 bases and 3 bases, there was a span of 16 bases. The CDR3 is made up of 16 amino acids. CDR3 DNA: TGCGCCAGCAGCGTGTGGTCTAGCGAATACACCGGGGAGCTGTTTTTT. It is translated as CASSVWSSEYTGELFF. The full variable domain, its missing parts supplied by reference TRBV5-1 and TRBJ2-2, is KAGVTQTPRYLIKTRGQQVTLSCSPISGHRSVSWYQQTPGQGLQFLFEYFSETQRNKGNFPGRFSGRQFSNSRSEMNVSTLELGDSALYLCASSVWSSEYTGELFFGEGSRLTVL.

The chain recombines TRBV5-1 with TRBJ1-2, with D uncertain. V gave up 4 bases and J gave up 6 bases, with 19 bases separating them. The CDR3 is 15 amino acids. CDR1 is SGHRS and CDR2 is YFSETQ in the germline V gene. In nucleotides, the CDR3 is TGCGCCAGCAGCCAATGGACTTCGGGGTCGGATGGCTACACCTTC. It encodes CASSQWTSGSDGYTF.

In DNA, the CDR3 is TGTGCCAGCAGTTTCGGACAGTCCTATGGCTACACCTTC. Translated, it gives CASSFGQSYGYTF. This sequence joins TRBV12-3 or TRBV12-4 and TRBJ1-2; a possible D gene is TRBD1 (6 bases). Trimming removed 3 bases from V and 4 bases from J, with 9 bases in between. CDR3 length: 13 residues.

Here the CDR3 reads CSVEYGTTEAFF. The CDR3 nucleotides are TGCAGCGTTGAGTACGGGACCACTGAAGCTTTCTTT. The rearrangement joins TRBV29-1 to TRBJ1-1; maybe TRBD1 (5 bases). Trimming removed 3 bases from V and 4 bases from J, with 9 bases in between. The germline CDR1 and CDR2 sequences are SQVTM and ANQGSEA. This CDR3 contains 12 residues.

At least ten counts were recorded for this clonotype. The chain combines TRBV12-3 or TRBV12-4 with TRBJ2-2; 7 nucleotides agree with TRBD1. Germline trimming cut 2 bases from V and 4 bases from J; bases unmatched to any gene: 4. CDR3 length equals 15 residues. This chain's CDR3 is CASSLRSGGTGELFF. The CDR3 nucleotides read TGTGCCAGCAGTTTAAGGTCAGGGGGCACCGGGGAGCTGTTTTTT.

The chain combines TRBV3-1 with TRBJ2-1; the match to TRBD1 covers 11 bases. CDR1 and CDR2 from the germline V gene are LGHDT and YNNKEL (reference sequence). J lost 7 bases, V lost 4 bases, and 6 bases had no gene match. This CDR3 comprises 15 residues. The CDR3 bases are TGTGCCAGCAGCCCTGGACAGGGGGCACGAAATGAGCAGTTCTTC. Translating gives CASSPGQGARNEQFF.

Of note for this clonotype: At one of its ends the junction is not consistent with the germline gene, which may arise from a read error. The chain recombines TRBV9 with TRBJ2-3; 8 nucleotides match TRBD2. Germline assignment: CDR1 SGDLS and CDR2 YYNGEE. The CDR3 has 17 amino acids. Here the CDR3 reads CASSVLVASGRADTLYF. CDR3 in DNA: TGTGCCAGCAGCGTACTGGTTGCCAGCGGGAGAGCAGATACGCTGTATTTT.

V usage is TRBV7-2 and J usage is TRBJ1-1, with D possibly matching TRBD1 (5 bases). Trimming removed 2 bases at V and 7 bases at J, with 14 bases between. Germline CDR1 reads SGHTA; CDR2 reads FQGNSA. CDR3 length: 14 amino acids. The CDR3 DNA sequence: TGTGCCAGCAGCTTAAACCCCTCGGGGGGTGAAGCTTTCTTT. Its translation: CASSLNPSGGEAFF.

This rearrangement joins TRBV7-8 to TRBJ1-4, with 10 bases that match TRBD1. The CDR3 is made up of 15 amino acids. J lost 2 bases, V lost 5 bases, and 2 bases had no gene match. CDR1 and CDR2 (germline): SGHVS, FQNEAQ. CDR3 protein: CASSMGQGTNEKLFF. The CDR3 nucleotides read TGTGCCAGCAGCATGGGACAGGGGACTAATGAAAAACTGTTTTTT.

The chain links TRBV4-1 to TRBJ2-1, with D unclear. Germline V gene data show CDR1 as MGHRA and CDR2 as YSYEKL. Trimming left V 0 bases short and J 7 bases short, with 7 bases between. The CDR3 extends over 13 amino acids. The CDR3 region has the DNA TGCGCCAGCAGCCAAGATACTCGGAATGAGCAGTTCTTC. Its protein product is CASSQDTRNEQFF.

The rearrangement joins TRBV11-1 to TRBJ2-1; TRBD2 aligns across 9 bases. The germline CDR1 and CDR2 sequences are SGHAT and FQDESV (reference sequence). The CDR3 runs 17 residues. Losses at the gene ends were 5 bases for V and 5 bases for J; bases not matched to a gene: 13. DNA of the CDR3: TGTGCCAGCAGCCTTAGGATACTAGCGGGCCTGCACAATGAGCAGTTCTTC. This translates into CASSLRILAGLHNEQFF. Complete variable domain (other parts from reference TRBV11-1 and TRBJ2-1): EAEVAQSPRYKITEKSQAVAFWCDPISGHATLYWYRQILGQGPELLVQFQDESVVDDSQLPKDRFSAERLKGVDSTLKIQPAELGDSAMYLCASSLRILAGLHNEQFFGPGTRLTVL.

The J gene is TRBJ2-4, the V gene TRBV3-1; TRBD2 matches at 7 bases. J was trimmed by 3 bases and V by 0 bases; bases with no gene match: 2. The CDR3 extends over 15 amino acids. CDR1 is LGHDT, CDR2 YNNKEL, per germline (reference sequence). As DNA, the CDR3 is TGTGCCAGCAGCCAAGAAGCGGGGCTCAAAAACATTCAGTACTTC. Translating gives CASSQEAGLKNIQYF.

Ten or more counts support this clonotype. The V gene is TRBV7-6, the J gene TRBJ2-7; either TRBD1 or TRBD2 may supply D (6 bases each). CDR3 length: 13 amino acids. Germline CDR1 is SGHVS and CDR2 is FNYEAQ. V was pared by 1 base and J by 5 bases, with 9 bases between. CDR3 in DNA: TGTGCCAGCAGCTTAGATCGGGGGCACGAGCAGTACTTC. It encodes CASSLDRGHEQYF.

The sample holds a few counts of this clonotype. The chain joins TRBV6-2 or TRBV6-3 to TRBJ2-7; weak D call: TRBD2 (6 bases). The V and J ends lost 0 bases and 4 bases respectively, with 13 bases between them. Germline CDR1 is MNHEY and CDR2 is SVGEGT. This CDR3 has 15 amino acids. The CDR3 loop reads CASSYSGLSQYEQYF. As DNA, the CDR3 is TGTGCCAGCAGTTACTCGGGACTCTCTCAGTACGAGCAGTACTTC.

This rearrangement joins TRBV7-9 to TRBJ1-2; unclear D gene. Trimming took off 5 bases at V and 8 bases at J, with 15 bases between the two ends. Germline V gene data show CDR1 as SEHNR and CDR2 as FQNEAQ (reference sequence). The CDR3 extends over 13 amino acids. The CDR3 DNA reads TGTGCCAGCAGCCCCGGCGGGCCCTGGGGCTACACCTTC. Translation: CASSPGGPWGYTF.

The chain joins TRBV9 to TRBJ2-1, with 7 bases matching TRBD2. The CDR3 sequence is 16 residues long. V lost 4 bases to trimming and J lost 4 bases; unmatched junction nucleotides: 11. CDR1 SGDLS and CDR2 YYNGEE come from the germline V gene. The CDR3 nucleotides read TGTGCCAGCAGCCCCCGATCGGGAGGCGTTTACAATGAGCAGTTCTTC. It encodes CASSPRSGGVYNEQFF.

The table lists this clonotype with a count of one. The DNA of the CDR3 is TGTGCCAGCAGCTTAGATAGGACCTATAATTCACCCCTCCACTTT. Translating gives CASSLDRTYNSPLHF. This chain uses TRBV7-2 with TRBJ1-6; D is ambiguous. The germline V and J ends were trimmed by 1 base and 2 bases, with 6 bases remaining between them. This CDR3 has 15 amino acids. Germline lookup yields CDR1 SGHTA and CDR2 FQGNSA.

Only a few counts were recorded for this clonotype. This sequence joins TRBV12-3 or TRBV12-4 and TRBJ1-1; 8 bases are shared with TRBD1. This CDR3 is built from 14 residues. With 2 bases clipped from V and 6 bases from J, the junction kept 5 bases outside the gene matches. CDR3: CASSLTKQGAEAFF. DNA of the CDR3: TGTGCCAGCAGTTTAACCAAACAGGGGGCTGAAGCTTTCTTT.

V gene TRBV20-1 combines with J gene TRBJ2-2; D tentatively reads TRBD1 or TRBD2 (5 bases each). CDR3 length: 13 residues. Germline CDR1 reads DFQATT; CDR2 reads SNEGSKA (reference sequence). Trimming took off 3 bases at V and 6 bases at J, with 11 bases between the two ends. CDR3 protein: CSASRAGSGELFF. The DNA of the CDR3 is TGCAGTGCTAGCAGGGCGGGTTCCGGGGAGCTGTTTTTT.

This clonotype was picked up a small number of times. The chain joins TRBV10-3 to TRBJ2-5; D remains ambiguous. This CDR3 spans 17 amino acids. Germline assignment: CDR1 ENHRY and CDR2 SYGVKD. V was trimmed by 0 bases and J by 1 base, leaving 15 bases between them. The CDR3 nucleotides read TGTGCCATCAGTGAGTCGGGTTCAGGATCCAGCCAAGAGACCCAGTACTTC. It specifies CAISESGSGSSQETQYF.

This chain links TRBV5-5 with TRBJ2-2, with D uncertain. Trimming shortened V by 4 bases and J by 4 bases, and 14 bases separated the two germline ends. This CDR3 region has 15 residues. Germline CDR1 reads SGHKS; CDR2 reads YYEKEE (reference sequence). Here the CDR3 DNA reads TGTGCCAGCAGCCCTGGGCCCCTTTTCACCGGGGAGCTGTTTTTT. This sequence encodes CASSPGPLFTGELFF. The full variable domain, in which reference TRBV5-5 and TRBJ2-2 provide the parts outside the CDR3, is DAGVTQSPTHLIKTRGQQVTLRCSPISGHKSVSWYQQVLGQGPQFIFQYYEKEERGRGNFPDRFSARQFPNYSSELNVNALLLGDSALYLCASSPGPLFTGELFFGEGSRLTVL.

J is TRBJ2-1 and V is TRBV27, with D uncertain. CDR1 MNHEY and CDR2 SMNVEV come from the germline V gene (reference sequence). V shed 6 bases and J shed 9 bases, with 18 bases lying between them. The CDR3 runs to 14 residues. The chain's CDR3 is CASRLPMAGGEQFF. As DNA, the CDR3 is TGTGCCAGCAGACTCCCGATGGCCGGCGGTGAGCAGTTCTTC.

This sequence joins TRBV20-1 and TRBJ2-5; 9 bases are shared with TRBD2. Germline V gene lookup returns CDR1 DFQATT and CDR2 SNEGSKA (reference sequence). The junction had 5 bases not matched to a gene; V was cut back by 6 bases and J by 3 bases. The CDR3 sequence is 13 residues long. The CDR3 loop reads CSAPRGGEETQYF. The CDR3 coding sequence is TGCAGTGCACCGCGGGGGGGCGAAGAGACCCAGTACTTC.